The source of this T cell receptor beta chain is a study of vaccination and CD4 T cells after COVID-19. Study in general: Nasal swab PCR identified SARS-CoV-2 in the convalescent patients, of whom fewer than 10 were mild and one severe. Each participant underwent a two-dose regimen of either the BNT162b2 or the mRNA-1273 vaccine.

Documented treatment: approximately nine-day PBMC culture with coronavirus spike peptide pools or control peptides (ViraFEST assay). ViraFEST expanded antigen-specific T cells with peptide pools, then sequenced TCRs. Sequenced with the Oncomine TCR Beta short-read assay was DNA taken from cultured CD4+ T cells. Via MiXCR, TCRdb re-called the PCR reads, giving one row per CDR3 protein. The data contain 20,000 to 25,000 distinct CDR3 sequences, approximately 60% of them singletons. The V gene lost 2 bases and the J gene lost 0 bases, with 7 bases spanning the gap. The germline gives CDR1 MNHEY, CDR2 SVGEGT. The CDR3 runs 14 residues. In regard to this clonotype: Antigen specificity is unknown.

This TCR was recovered from a human donor who had recovered from COVID-19. The sample taken for sequencing was CD4+ T cells from blood, cultured in vitro. The chain uses TRBV6-2 or TRBV6-3 and TRBJ1-1; the D is unclear. Here the CDR3 DNA reads TGTGCCAGCAGTTACGGGGTTATGAACACTGAAGCTTTCTTT. It translates to CASSYGVMNTEAFF.